These T cell receptor beta chains were read from a single sample in a study of human T cells and chemical hapten exposure. TCRdb analysed the 5' RACE reads with MiXCR anew, one entry per CDR3 protein. Found here are 95,000 to 120,000 distinct CDR3 sequences, roughly 18% of them singletons; the top ten hold approximately 2.8%. The receptors were sampled from a human donor in good health. Both conserved end residues are trimmed from each CDR3. A D gene is named only where the DNA matches it firmly. Not all rows give a size; the values are once, few, many and, for expanded clones, a class.

V: TRBV6-5; size: few; J: TRBJ1-2; D: TRBD1; CDR3: ASSSDRDYGYT
V: TRBV25-1; size: few; J: TRBJ2-2; D: TRBD2; CDR3: ASSPSRTSAELNTGELF
V: TRBV27; size: -; J: TRBJ1-1; D: TRBD1; CDR3: ASSPGTVRANTEAF
V: TRBV19; size: -; J: TRBJ2-1; D: -; CDR3: ASSWTESSYNEQF
V: TRBV20-1; size: -; J: TRBJ2-1; D: TRBD2; CDR3: SARARSGIYEQF
V: TRBV7-9; size: -; J: TRBJ2-1; D: TRBD1; CDR3: ASSLALGTGEYEQF
V: TRBV2; size: -; J: TRBJ2-1; D: TRBD2; CDR3: ASSLGLAAVSEQF
V: TRBV20-1; size: -; J: TRBJ2-1; D: TRBD2; CDR3: SARGWAGEGSSYNEQF
V: TRBV19; size: few; J: TRBJ2-7; D: -; CDR3: ASSFGGPYEQY
V: TRBV28; size: -; J: TRBJ1-1; D: TRBD1; CDR3: ASSFLGQGAGNTEAF
V: TRBV28; size: -; J: TRBJ1-1; D: -; CDR3: ASSLSEGRSGKPDTEAF
V: TRBV28; size: few; J: TRBJ1-6; D: -; CDR3: ASSSGSSYNSPLH
V: TRBV6-5; size: -; J: TRBJ2-7; D: TRBD2; CDR3: ASRGLAGGGDEQY
V: TRBV11-1; size: -; J: TRBJ2-5; D: -; CDR3: ASSLSLGETQY
V: TRBV6-5; size: few; J: TRBJ2-1; D: TRBD2; CDR3: ASSRTRDFYNEQF
V: TRBV28; size: few; J: TRBJ2-7; D: TRBD1; CDR3: ASRRPGQGYEQY
V: TRBV24-1; size: -; J: TRBJ2-2; D: -; CDR3: ATSDLDSLGTGELF
V: TRBV6-6; size: -; J: TRBJ2-3; D: -; CDR3: ASSFGTFLSTDTQY